The 25 T cell receptor beta chains below were found in one sample sequenced in a study of T cell changes during pregnancy in multiple sclerosis. TCRdb's table, derived via immunoSEQ multiplex PCR, lists solely in-frame clones and lacks some. The table includes 76,000 or so clones, over 85% detected once. The specimen comprised peripheral blood, sampled in the second trimester of pregnancy. These receptors were taken from a female donor in good health, enrolled as a control in a pregnancy study.

The V and J genes are TRBV9 and TRBJ1-2; D remains unclear. Germline V lookup: CDR1 SGDLS, CDR2 YYNGEE. Deletions cut 2 bases from V and 3 bases from J, with 5 bases between. This CDR3 is 12 amino acids long. CDR3 protein: CASSVRDYGYTF. CDR3 DNA sequence: TGTGCCAGCAGCGTCCGGGACTATGGCTACACCTTC.

This clone has a single count. This chain joins TRBV6-6 and TRBJ2-3; 11 bases line up with TRBD2. CDR1 MNHNY and CDR2 SVGAGI come from the germline V gene (reference sequence). V was pared by 4 bases and J by 6 bases, with 9 bases of the junction left unmatched. This CDR3 region has 16 residues. The CDR3 is CASSSRSSGGTDTQYF. DNA for the CDR3: TGTGCCAGCAGTTCGCGATCTAGCGGGGGGACGGATACGCAGTATTTT.

V usage is TRBV11-2 and J usage is TRBJ1-2; D is perhaps TRBD1 (6 bases). V lost 1 base, J lost 2 bases, and 11 bases lay in between. Germline CDR1 SGHAT, CDR2 FQNNGV. The CDR3 is 15 residues long. CDR3 DNA sequence: TGTGCCAGCAGCTTAGGAAGGGGGGGAAACTATGGCTACACCTTC. Encoded protein: CASSLGRGGNYGYTF. Using reference TRBV11-2 and TRBJ1-2 for the parts outside the CDR3, the full variable domain is EAGVAQSPRYKIIEKRQSVAFWCNPISGHATLYWYQQILGQGPKLLIQFQNNGVVDDSQLPKDRFSAERLKGVDSTLKIQPAKLEDSAVYLCASSLGRGGNYGYTFGSGTRLTVV.

The rearrangement links TRBV30 to TRBJ1-3, with a tentative D call TRBD1 (6 bases). Trimming left V 4 bases short and J 5 bases short, with 15 bases between. CDR1 and CDR2 from the germline V gene are GTSNPN and SVGIG (reference sequence). The CDR3 is made up of 14 amino acids. The CDR3 DNA reads as TGTGCCTGGATGGAGACAGGAGGCAGAAACACCATATATTTT. This translates into CAWMETGGRNTIYF.

The rearrangement links TRBV4-2 to TRBJ2-1; 14 bases agree with TRBD2. V lost 2 bases, J lost 6 bases, and 3 bases stayed unmatched. The CDR3 covers 16 residues. CDR1 is LGHNA and CDR2 is YNFKEQ in the germline V gene. CDR3 sequence (DNA): TGTGCCAGCAGCCAAACAGGACTAGCGGGGGGCAATGAGCAGTTCTTC. Residues: CASSQTGLAGGNEQFF.

This CDR3 reads CASSHRLAGDQETQYF. CDR3 sequence (DNA): TGTGCCAGCAGCCACAGACTAGCGGGGGACCAAGAGACCCAGTACTTC. The genes are TRBV14 and TRBJ2-5; 12 bases are shared with TRBD2. Germline assignment: CDR1 SGHDN and CDR2 FVKESK. This CDR3 has 16 amino acids. With V trimmed by 3 bases and J by 0 bases, 2 bases remained unmatched. Full variable domain (missing parts from reference TRBV14 and TRBJ2-5): EAGVTQFPSHSVIEKGQTVTLRCDPISGHDNLYWYRRVMGKEIKFLLHFVKESKQDESGMPNNRFLAERTGGTYSTLKVQPAELEDSGVYFCASSHRLAGDQETQYFGPGTRLLVL.

The J gene is TRBJ1-1, the V gene TRBV7-9; a possible D gene is TRBD1 (5 bases). V shed 1 base and J shed 10 bases, with 19 bases lying between them. Germline CDR1 SEHNR, CDR2 FQNEAQ (reference sequence). The length of the CDR3 is 15 residues. In nucleotides, the CDR3 is TGTGCCAGCAGCTTAGTCGACAGAAAACCCTTCGGAGCTTTCTTT. Protein sequence: CASSLVDRKPFGAFF.

This chain's CDR3 is CASSVTGTSEYNEQFF. In nucleotides, the CDR3 is TGTGCCAGCAGCGTCACCGGGACTAGCGAGTACAATGAGCAGTTCTTC. The chain couples TRBV2 to TRBJ2-1; 10 nucleotides line up with TRBD2. The CDR3 is 16 amino acids. Germline V CDR1 and CDR2: SNHLY, FYNNEI. The V gene end was trimmed by 6 bases and the J gene end by 4 bases; junction bases not matched to a gene: 9.

The chain is built from TRBV18 and TRBJ2-3; 9 bases match TRBD2. The length of the CDR3 is 15 residues. Trimming removed 4 bases from V and 4 bases from J; junction bases left unmatched: 6. Per germline, CDR1 KGHSH and CDR2 LQKENI. CDR3 bases: TGTGCCAGCTCACAAAGCGGGGGGATGGCAGATACGCAGTATTTT. Amino acids: CASSQSGGMADTQYF.

The chain employs TRBV7-2 and TRBJ1-4; TRBD1 might be the D (6 bases). This CDR3 spans 15 amino acids. CDR1 and CDR2 (germline): SGHTA, FQGNSA. V gave up 5 bases and J gave up 2 bases, with 12 bases separating them. CDR3 nucleotide sequence: TGTGCCAGCAGCCTTCTTGGGGGCACTAATGAAAAACTGTTTTTT. Its protein product is CASSLLGGTNEKLFF.

The rearrangement links TRBV18 to TRBJ1-4; 7 positions match TRBD1. Germline CDR1 and CDR2: KGHSH and LQKENI. After removal of 6 bases from V and 3 bases from J, the junction contained 10 bases not matched to a gene. The CDR3 has 16 amino acids. CDR3 sequence: CASSTTVTGANEKLFF. The CDR3 DNA is TGTGCCAGCTCCACCACCGTAACAGGGGCTAATGAAAAACTGTTTTTT.

The rearrangement links TRBV15 to TRBJ2-1; TRBD1 aligns across 7 bases. Germline CDR1 LNHNV, CDR2 YYDKDF (reference sequence). V gave up 3 bases and J gave up 6 bases; unmatched junction bases: 11. The CDR3 is made up of 16 amino acids. The CDR3 spells CATSRDAVRGINEQFF. The DNA for the CDR3 is TGTGCCACCAGCAGGGATGCCGTCAGGGGGATCAATGAGCAGTTCTTC. Using reference TRBV15 and TRBJ2-1 for the parts outside the CDR3, the full variable domain is DAMVIQNPRYQVTQFGKPVTLSCSQTLNHNVMYWYQQKSSQAPKLLFHYYDKDFNNEADTPDNFQSRRPNTSFCFLDIRSPGLGDTAMYLCATSRDAVRGINEQFFGPGTRLTVL.

This chain connects TRBV29-1 to TRBJ2-1; D is undetermined. The germline CDR1 and CDR2 sequences are SQVTM and ANQGSEA. The CDR3 length is 14 residues. V was cut by 6 bases and J by 0 bases, with 12 bases left in between. CDR3 sequence (DNA): TGCAGCGTCCAAGACAAGGTCTCCTACAATGAGCAGTTCTTC. Its protein product is CSVQDKVSYNEQFF.

The chain recombines TRBV7-3 with TRBJ2-7; D not certain. Germline V gene lookup returns CDR1 SGHTA and CDR2 FQGTGA. There are 13 residues in the CDR3. V dropped 6 bases and J dropped 0 bases, with 9 bases sitting between them. The CDR3 here is CASSALGSYEQYF. For the CDR3, the DNA is TGTGCCAGCAGTGCCCTAGGCTCCTACGAGCAGTACTTC.

The chain is built from TRBV18 and TRBJ1-3, with D unresolved. The CDR3 extends over 15 amino acids. V was shortened by 1 base and J by 3 bases, with 10 bases between the two germline ends. Per germline, CDR1 KGHSH and CDR2 LQKENI. The CDR3 sequence: CASSPLLGGGNTIYF. The CDR3 region has the DNA TGTGCCAGCTCACCACTTCTTGGCGGTGGAAACACCATATATTTT.

The chain combines TRBV11-3 with TRBJ2-5; 15 bases match TRBD2. This CDR3 comprises 20 residues. V was pared by 5 bases and J by 0 bases, with 13 bases of the junction left unmatched. Germline loops: CDR1 SGHNT, CDR2 YENEEA. The chain's CDR3 is CASSPPGLAGGSPYQETQYF. The DNA for the CDR3 is TGTGCCAGCAGCCCACCCGGACTAGCGGGGGGGTCCCCCTACCAAGAGACCCAGTACTTC. Together with reference TRBV11-3 and TRBJ2-5, the CDR3 gives the full variable domain: EAGVVQSPRYKIIEKKQPVAFWCNPISGHNTLYWYLQNLGQGPELLIRYENEEAVDDSQLPKDRFSAERLKGVDSTLKIQPAELGDSAVYLCASSPPGLAGGSPYQETQYFGPGTRLLVL.

This chain uses TRBV30 with TRBJ1-3; D ambiguous. This CDR3 contains 11 residues. Germline values: CDR1 GTSNPN, CDR2 SVGIG (reference sequence). V lost 2 bases and J 9 bases, leaving 8 bases between the germline ends. The CDR3 DNA sequence: TGTGCCTGGAGTTTGGGCGCCACCATATATTTT. It yields the protein CAWSLGATIYF.

The V and J genes are TRBV9 and TRBJ2-5, with 7 bases that match TRBD2. The V gene end was trimmed by 0 bases and the J gene end by 5 bases; junction bases not matched to a gene: 10. The germline gives CDR1 SGDLS, CDR2 YYNGEE. CDR3 length: 16 residues. The CDR3 loop is CASSVAGAGRVETQYF. The CDR3 DNA follows: TGTGCCAGCAGCGTAGCTGGAGCGGGGAGGGTGGAGACCCAGTACTTC.

V usage is TRBV27 and J usage is TRBJ1-2, with unresolved D. The CDR3 is 15 residues long. V was shortened by 5 bases and J by 3 bases, with 16 bases between the two germline ends. In germline, CDR1 is MNHEY, CDR2 SMNVEV (reference sequence). Here the CDR3 DNA reads TGTGCCAGCAGTGTACTCCCCCTCGGGGACTATGGCTACACCTTC. It specifies CASSVLPLGDYGYTF.

The V call is TRBV11-1, the J call TRBJ1-6; 8 bases agree with TRBD1. The CDR3 is 12 residues long. V lost 3 bases, J lost 15 bases, and 4 bases stayed unmatched. Germline CDR1 SGHAT, CDR2 FQDESV (reference sequence). CDR3 region: CASSFSGGSLHF. CDR3 coding DNA: TGTGCCAGCAGCTTCTCAGGGGGCAGCCTCCACTTT.

In regard to this clone: An end of the junction differs from the germline gene, which may be a read error. The chain carries TRBV11-2 and TRBJ2-1; D is undetermined. Germline CDR1 SGHAT, CDR2 FQNNGV. The CDR3 totals 13 residues. CDR3 DNA: TGTGCCAGCAGCCCTGACTCCTATAATGAGCAGTTCTTC. It is translated as CASSPDSYNEQFF.

The rearrangement joins TRBV7-2 to TRBJ2-7, with D possibly being TRBD2 (7 bases). This CDR3 region has 16 residues. Germline CDR1 SGHTA, CDR2 FQGNSA. Trimming pared 1 base from V and 2 bases from J, leaving 15 bases between. As DNA, the CDR3 is TGTGCCAGCAGCTTAGTTGGCAGGGGAGGGCCCTACGAGCAGTACTTC. It translates to CASSLVGRGGPYEQYF.

This chain links TRBV6-6 with TRBJ1-2; no clear D gene. Trimming removed 5 bases at V and 2 bases at J, with 12 bases between. Germline CDR1 reads MNHNY; CDR2 reads SVGAGI (reference sequence). The CDR3 has 14 amino acids. This chain's CDR3 is CASSRESRNYGYTF. DNA for the CDR3: TGTGCCAGCAGTCGGGAGTCAAGAAACTATGGCTACACCTTC.

This clone was picked up one time. J is TRBJ1-1 and V is TRBV7-9; the D gene is possibly TRBD1 (5 bases). V was clipped by 6 bases and J by 5 bases, with 19 bases between them. The CDR3 has 15 residues. Germline CDR1 and CDR2: SEHNR and FQNEAQ (reference sequence). As DNA, the CDR3 is TGTGCCAGCAGTTCCCCCGGAGGGGCGGGAACTGAAGCTTTCTTT. This codes for CASSSPGGAGTEAFF.

The J gene is TRBJ1-5, the V gene TRBV6-6; tentatively, D is TRBD1 (5 bases). In germline, CDR1 is MNHNY, CDR2 SVGAGI (reference sequence). Trimming pared 6 bases from V and 7 bases from J, leaving 13 bases between. CDR3 size: 13 residues. The DNA of the CDR3 is TGTGCCAGCAGGGCCCTGGAGGGGCAGCCCCAGCATTTT. Its translation: CASRALEGQPQHF.